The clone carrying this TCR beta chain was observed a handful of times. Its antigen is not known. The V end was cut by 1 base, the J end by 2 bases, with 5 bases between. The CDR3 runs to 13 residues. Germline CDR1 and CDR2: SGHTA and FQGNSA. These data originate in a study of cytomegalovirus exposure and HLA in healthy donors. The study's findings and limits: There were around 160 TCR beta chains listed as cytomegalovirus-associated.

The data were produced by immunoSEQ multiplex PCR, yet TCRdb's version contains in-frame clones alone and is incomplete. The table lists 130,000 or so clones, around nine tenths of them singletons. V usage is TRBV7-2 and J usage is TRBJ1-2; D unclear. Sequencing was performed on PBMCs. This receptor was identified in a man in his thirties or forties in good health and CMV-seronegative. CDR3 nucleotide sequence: TGTGCCAGCAGCTTAGGCACAAACTATGGCTACACCTTC. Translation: CASSLGTNYGYTF.